This TCR beta chain derives from a study of shared clonotypes between healthy human individuals (TCRdb year 2020). Regarding the complete study: Three men and a couple of women, aged 18 to 49 years, made up the cohort. The study deeply sequenced blood TCR repertoires of five healthy adults to estimate repertoire size and the extent of clonotype sharing between individuals. Different laboratories and diverse techniques were used to prepare libraries and sequence TCR repertoires, to increase sequencing depth and limit assay-specific biases. Leukapheresis yielded between about 0.94 and 9 billion PBMCs per donor.

Concerning this clone itself: Its antigen has not been determined. No much larger clonotype is one base removed from it; base qualities were not supplied.

Healthy HIV-negative adults with no recently reported acute infections or vaccinations were included as donors. Only Caucasian adults living in Nashville, Tennessee, USA were represented among the donors. In the unsorted samples, tens of millions of PBMCs were counted, and genomic DNA was extracted using the QIAamp DNA Blood Mini kit. Blood was obtained by leukapheresis, after which PBMCs were separated by Ficoll-Histopaque density gradient centrifugation and cryopreserved in liquid nitrogen vapor phase. CDR1 and CDR2 were assigned from the germline V gene as SGHNT and YENEEA. The CDR3 starts with the cysteine, ends with the phenylalanine, and has 17 residues. The DNA shown is the 51-base CDR3, in frame from base 1. Trimming removed 5 bases from V and 4 bases from J; the gene matches leave 12 bases unexplained. What the research found in general, with its limitations: The genetic and exposure-history diversity represented was limited by the small number of donors. Sampling was restricted to blood, and TCR repertoires in tissue are likely to differ from TCR repertoires in blood. Based on pairwise subsampling, the degree of clonotype sharing among donors was expected to be affected by sequencing depth.

TCR CDR3 regions were amplified from genomic DNA by multiplex PCR using the deep immunoSEQ assay. Extracted genomic DNA from each cell subset was spread evenly across all wells of several immunoSEQ 96-well plates, with each plate serving as a replicate. Each replicate PCR for unsorted PBMC received roughly 290 ng genomic DNA, equal to 30,000 or so T cell genomes. Unsorted PBMC genomic DNA was sequenced across ten immunoSEQ deep assay plates. The purified libraries were quantified using a Qubit 3.0 fluorometer, sized with a Bioanalyzer 2100, and then quantified again using the KAPA Library Quantification kit. Every immunoSEQ 96-well plate was sequenced on a dedicated single-read 150-cycle Illumina NextSeq 550 flow cell. Regarding the original processing steps: Because the immunoSEQ output held only junctional sequences and lacked quality scores, the filtering could not match the filtering applied to full-length reads. Sequences were annotated with PyIR, a Python wrapper for IgBLAST v1.9, and V/J genes and CDR3 were assigned using IMGT germline references. Reads were removed for weak V/J assignments (E-value above 1e-6), missing CDR3, stop codons, out-of-frame junctions, or ambiguous translated residues. A V3J clonotype was defined by an identical inferred V gene, J gene, and CDR3 amino acid sequence. Percentage overlap between repertoires was computed as shared unique clonotypes divided by the size of the smaller repertoire. RTK rarefaction, the Chao1 estimator, and Recon v2.1 estimates of unobserved clonotypes were used to assess repertoire richness. As stored in TCRdb, this immuneACCESS dataset retains in-frame rearrangements with V and J assigned. A fraction of the clones does not appear; measured against another copy, unresolved V genes explain less than half of the discrepancy, and the remainder lacks a known reason. V, J and clone size are taken as reported in that table, and D and trimming were inferred from the DNA itself. This sample gives around 500,000 clones in total; around 78% of them show up just once. The ten largest clones take up over 10% of the sample.

The V and J genes are TRBV11-3 and TRBJ2-2; the central 8 bases match TRBD2. The sequence was collected from a middle-aged woman in good health. Some clones in this sample may be carry-over from other donors' samples. The material sequenced was PBMCs. Here is the DNA: TGTGCCAGCAGCGAGGGACTAGGGGAGGGATCCACCGGGGAGCTGTTTTTT. Translated, this is CASSEGLGEGSTGELFF.